A single T cell receptor (beta chain) is shown here with its context. The antigen it recognizes is unknown. Qualities for individual bases were not recorded, and no much larger clone is one base off. Reading from cysteine to phenylalanine, the CDR3 counts 13 amino acids. The kept DNA is CDR3 alone, 39 bases in frame from the first base. CDR1 is given as SGHVS and CDR2 as FQNEAQ, both from the germline V gene. Trimming removed 0 bases from V and 8 bases from J, leaving 10 bases between the germline ends. The sample is drawn from a study of blood T cell repertoires in COVID-19 (TCRdb year 2020). Study-wide context: Samples covering the acute and convalescent phases of COVID-19 were provided by collaborators in the United States, Italy and Spain. The prospective study material was composed of cDNA or gDNA derived from T cells, B-cell-depleted T cells, or PBMCs. Sample metadata almost always included a de-identified subject ID, COVID-19 status, age in years and sex. Where available, HLA class I and class II types were taken from metadata supplied by the sample provider and were not determined by assay-based typing. Samples were obtained from the ongoing ImmuneRACE study (first 160 participants) and from 1,254 subjects provided by 6 global collaborators. The repertoires were released in a freely available public database meant as a resource for research on the immune response to SARS-CoV-2. Subjects who had been exposed to COVID-19, were actively infected with it, or had recovered from it provided the deeply sampled blood TCRbeta repertoires that made up the dataset.

General findings and caveats noted by the study authors: How much clinical and demographic metadata was included differed by source and by participant, and the metadata was provided uncurated.

The immunoSEQ Assay, a bias-controlled multiplex PCR, was used to amplify TCRbeta CDR3 regions from genomic DNA. In the authors' own workflow: Within the assay, amplification of reference gene primers was used to estimate how many nucleated cells each sample contained. To quantify the absolute abundance of each unique TCRbeta CDR3 rearrangement, sequence reads were collapsed and filtered. For each sample, productive Simpson clonality was calculated by taking the square root of Simpson's diversity index across productive rearrangements. TCRdb obtained this table from immuneACCESS and retained in-frame rearrangements with V and J assigned. These tables miss some clones; where compared with another copy, unresolved V genes account for less than half of the shortfall, and the remainder is unexplained. The V and J calls and clone size come from that table; D and trimming were worked out from the DNA. The sample has about 170,000 clones on record, 80% to 85% of them singletons. The ten largest clones add up to roughly 15% of the sample.

One collaborating source in Seattle enrolled patients during active infection and followed them longitudinally through the course of disease. Whole blood was collected in K2EDTA tubes by collaborating institutions according to the institutions' own protocols. For TCRbeta analysis, collaborators shipped samples in one of three forms: frozen whole blood, isolated PBMCs, or DNA extracted from either of those sample types. The chain couples TRBV7-8 to TRBJ1-1; TRBD1 could be the D gene, as 6 bases match. The sample comprised peripheral blood. This clonotype was obtained from a woman aged 65 to 85 with COVID-19, enrolled during active disease. The CDR3 reads as follows: CASSLARGGEAFF. The DNA is TGTGCCAGCAGCTTAGCCAGGGGTGGCGAAGCTTTCTTT.